This T cell receptor (beta chain) is from a study of cytomegalovirus exposure and HLA in healthy donors. This PCR relied on a set of 60 Vbeta primers and 13 Jbeta primers. Profiling relied on immunoSEQ multiplex PCR, and the TCRdb table lists in-frame clones only, not all of them. Of roughly 200,000 clones in the sample, around 75% are singletons; the top ten hold less than 2%. Trimming at V came to 0 bases and at J to 3 bases, leaving 3 bases not matched to a gene. The CDR3 consists of 14 residues. CDR1 and CDR2 (germline): SGHDT, YYEEEE. Sequencing was carried out using PBMCs. This clonotype originated in a woman aged 25 to 39 in good health and CMV-seronegative. J is TRBJ2-7 and V is TRBV5-6, with TRBD1 identical over 7 bases. The CDR3: CASSLGQGYYEQYF. CDR3 DNA sequence: TGTGCCAGCAGCTTGGGACAGGGTTACTACGAGCAGTACTTC. Using reference TRBV5-6 and TRBJ2-7 for the parts outside the CDR3, the full variable domain is DAGVTQSPTHLIKTRGQQVTLRCSPKSGHDTVSWYQQALGQGPQFIFQYYEEEERQRGNFPDRFSGHQFPNYSSELNVNALLLGDSALYLCASSLGQGYYEQYFGPGTRLTVT.